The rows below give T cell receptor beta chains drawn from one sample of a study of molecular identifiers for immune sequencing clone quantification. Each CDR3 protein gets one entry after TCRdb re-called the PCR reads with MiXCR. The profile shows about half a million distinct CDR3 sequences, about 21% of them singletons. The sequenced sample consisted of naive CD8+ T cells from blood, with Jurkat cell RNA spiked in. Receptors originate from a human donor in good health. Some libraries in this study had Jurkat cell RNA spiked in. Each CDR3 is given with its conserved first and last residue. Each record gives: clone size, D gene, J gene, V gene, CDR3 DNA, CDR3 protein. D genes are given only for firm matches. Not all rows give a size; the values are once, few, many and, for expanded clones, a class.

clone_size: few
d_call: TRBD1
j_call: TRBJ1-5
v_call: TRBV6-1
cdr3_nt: TGTGCCGGATCCGACAGGGCGTATAGCAATCAGCCCCAGCATTTT
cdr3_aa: CAGSDRAYSNQPQHF

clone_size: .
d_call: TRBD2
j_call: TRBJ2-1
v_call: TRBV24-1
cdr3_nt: TGTGCCACCGGGAGGAGAAGAGCGGGATGGTTGTACAATGAGCAGTTCTTC
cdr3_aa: CATGRRRAGWLYNEQFF

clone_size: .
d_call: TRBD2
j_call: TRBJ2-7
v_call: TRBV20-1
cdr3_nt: TGCAGTGCTTTACTAGCGGTTGGGTACGAGCAGTACTTC
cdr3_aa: CSALLAVGYEQYF

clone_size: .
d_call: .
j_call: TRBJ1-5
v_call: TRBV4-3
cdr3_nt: TGCGCCAGCAGCGAAGACATTAGCAATCAGCCCCAGCATTTT
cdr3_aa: CASSEDISNQPQHF

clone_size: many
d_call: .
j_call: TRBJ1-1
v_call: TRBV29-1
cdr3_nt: TGCAGCGTTGGACAGAACACTGAAGCTTTCTTT
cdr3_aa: CSVGQNTEAFF

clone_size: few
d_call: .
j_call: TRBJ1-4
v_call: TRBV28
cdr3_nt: TGTGCCAGCAGCCCCGTGGGTGGCGGAAATGAAAAACTGTTTTTT
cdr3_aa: CASSPVGGGNEKLFF

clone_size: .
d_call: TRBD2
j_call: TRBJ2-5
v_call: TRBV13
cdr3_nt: TGTGCCAGCAGCCGCTCGGGAGCGGGGTTACGAGAGACCCAGTACTTC
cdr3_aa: CASSRSGAGLRETQYF

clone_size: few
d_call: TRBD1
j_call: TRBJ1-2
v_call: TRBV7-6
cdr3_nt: TGTGCCAGCAGCTTAGAAACGCAGGGGGTAGGTGGCTACACCTTC
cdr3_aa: CASSLETQGVGGYTF

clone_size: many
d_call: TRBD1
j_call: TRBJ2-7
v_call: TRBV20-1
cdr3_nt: TGCAGCGCAAATAGGGGGCGCAACGAGCAGTACTTC
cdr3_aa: CSANRGRNEQYF

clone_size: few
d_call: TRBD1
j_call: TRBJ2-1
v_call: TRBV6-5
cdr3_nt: TGTGCCAGCAGTTACTCGAGACTGGGACAGGGACTCGATGAGCAGTTCTTC
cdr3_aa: CASSYSRLGQGLDEQFF

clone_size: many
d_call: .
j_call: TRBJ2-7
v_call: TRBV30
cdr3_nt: TGTGCCTGGAGTGAAGGGGTCGAGCAGTACTTC
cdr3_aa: CAWSEGVEQYF

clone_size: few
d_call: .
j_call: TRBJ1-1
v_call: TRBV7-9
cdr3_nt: TGTGCCAGCAGCTCCCCGGTCCTGGGGAGCACTGAAGCTTTCTTT
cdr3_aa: CASSSPVLGSTEAFF

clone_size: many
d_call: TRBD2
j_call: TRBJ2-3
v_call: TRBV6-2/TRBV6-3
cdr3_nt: TGTGCCAGCAGCCACGACACTAGCGGGAGCCCAGATACGCAGTATTTT
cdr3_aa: CASSHDTSGSPDTQYF

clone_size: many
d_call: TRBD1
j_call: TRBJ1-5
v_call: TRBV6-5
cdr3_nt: TGTGCCAGCAGTTACAAGGGACAGGGTCAGCCCCAGCATTTT
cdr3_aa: CASSYKGQGQPQHF

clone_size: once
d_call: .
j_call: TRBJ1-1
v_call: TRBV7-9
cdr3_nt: TGTGCCAGCAGCTTGCAGGGAGGGACGAACACTGAAGCTTTCTTT
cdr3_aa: CASSLQGGTNTEAFF

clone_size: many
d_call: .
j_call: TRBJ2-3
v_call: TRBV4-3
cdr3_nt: TGCGCCAGCAGCCAAGAGGCTAGCGGCACAGATACGCAGTATTTT
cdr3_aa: CASSQEASGTDTQYF

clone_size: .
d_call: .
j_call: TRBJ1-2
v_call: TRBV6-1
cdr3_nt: TGTGCCAGCAGTGGCTACAGGGAAGGCTATGGCTACACCTTC
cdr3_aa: CASSGYREGYGYTF

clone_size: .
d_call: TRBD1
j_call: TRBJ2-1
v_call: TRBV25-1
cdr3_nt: TGTGCCAGCAGTGGCTGGACAGGGGGTACAAATCAATACAATGAGCAGTTCTTC
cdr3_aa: CASSGWTGGTNQYNEQFF

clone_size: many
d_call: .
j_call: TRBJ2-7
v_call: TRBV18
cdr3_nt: TGTGCCAGCTCACCTGCGGGACAGCACTACGAGCAGTACTTC
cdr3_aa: CASSPAGQHYEQYF

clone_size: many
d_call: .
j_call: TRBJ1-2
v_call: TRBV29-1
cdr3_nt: TGCAGCGTTGAAAGGTCAGACCTTCCCCATGGCTACACCTTC
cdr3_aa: CSVERSDLPHGYTF

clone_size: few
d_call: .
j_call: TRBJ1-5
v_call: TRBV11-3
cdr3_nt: TGTGCCAGCAGTTGTACAGGGACCAATCAGCCCCAGCATTTT
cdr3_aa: CASSCTGTNQPQHF

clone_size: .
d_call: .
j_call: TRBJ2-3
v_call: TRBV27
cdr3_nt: TGTGCCAGCAGCTGGGGGGACGGATTCGCAGATACGCAGTATTTT
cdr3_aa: CASSWGDGFADTQYF

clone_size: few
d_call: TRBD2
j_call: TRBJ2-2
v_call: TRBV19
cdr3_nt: TGTGCCAGTAATGGACTAGCGGGGGCGAACACCGGGGAGCTGTTTTTT
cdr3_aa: CASNGLAGANTGELFF

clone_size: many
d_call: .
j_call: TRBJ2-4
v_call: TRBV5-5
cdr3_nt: TGTGCCAGCAGCTTGGGGACAGAAAACATTCAGTACTTC
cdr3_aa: CASSLGTENIQYF

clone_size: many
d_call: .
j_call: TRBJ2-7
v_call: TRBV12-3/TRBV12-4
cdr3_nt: TGTGCCATAAAAAAGGGGGACGAGCAGTACTTC
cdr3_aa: CAIKKGDEQYF

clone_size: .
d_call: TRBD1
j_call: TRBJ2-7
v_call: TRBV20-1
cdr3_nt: TGCAGTGCTAGAGATCTGACAGGGAGCTCCTACGAGCAGTACTTC
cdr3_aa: CSARDLTGSSYEQYF

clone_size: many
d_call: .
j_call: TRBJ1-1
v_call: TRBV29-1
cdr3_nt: TGCAGCGTTGAAGATTTCGACAGAGAGGGGATTGGTGCTTTCTTT
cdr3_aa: CSVEDFDREGIGAFF

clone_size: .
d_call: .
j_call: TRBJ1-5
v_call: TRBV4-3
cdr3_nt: TGCGCCAGCAGCACCCTTCTCGAAGACCATAGCAATCAGCCCCAGCATTTT
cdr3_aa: CASSTLLEDHSNQPQHF

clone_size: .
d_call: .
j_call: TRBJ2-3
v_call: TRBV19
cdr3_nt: TGTGCCAGTAGTACCCTCCATGGAACAGATACGCAGTATTTT
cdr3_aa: CASSTLHGTDTQYF

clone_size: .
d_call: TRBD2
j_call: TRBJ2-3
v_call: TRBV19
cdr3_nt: TGTGCCAGTAGTACGATTAGCGGGACTACAGATACGCAGTATTTT
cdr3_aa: CASSTISGTTDTQYF

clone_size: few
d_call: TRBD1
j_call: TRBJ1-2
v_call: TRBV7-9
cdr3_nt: TGTGCCAGCAGCGGGACAGGGGGTAATGGCTACACCTTC
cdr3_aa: CASSGTGGNGYTF

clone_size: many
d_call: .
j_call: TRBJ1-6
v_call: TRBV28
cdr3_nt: TGTGCCAGCAGTCCCTATCGCGGGGTCGGTTCACCCCTCCACTTT
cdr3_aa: CASSPYRGVGSPLHF

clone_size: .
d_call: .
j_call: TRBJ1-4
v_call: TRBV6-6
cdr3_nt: TGTGCCGCGAGTTGGGGCATGACTAATGAAAAACTGTTTTTT
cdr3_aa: CAASWGMTNEKLFF

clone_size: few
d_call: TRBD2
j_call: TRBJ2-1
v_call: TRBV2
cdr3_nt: TGTGCCAGGGGACTAGCGGATTGGAATGAGCAGTCCTTC
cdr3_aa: CARGLADWNEQSF

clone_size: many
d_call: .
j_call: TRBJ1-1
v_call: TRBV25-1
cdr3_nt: TGTGCCAGCAGTGAAGACACTGAAGCTTTCTTT
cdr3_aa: CASSEDTEAFF

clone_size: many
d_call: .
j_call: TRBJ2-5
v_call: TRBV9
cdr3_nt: TGTGCCAGCAGCGTAGGCCAAGAGACCCAGTACTTC
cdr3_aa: CASSVGQETQYF

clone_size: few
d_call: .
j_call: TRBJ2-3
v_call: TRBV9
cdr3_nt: TGTGCCAGCAGCGTACCCCGGGGGTCTAGCACAGATACGCAGTATTTT
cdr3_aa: CASSVPRGSSTDTQYF

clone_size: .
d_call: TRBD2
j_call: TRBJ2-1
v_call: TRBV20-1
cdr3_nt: TGCAGTGCGAGGACTAGCGGGGCTAATGAGCAGTTCTTC
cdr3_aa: CSARTSGANEQFF

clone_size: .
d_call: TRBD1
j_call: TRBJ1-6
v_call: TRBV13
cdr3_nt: TGTGCCAGCAGCGATTGGACAGGAGGAAATTCACCCCTCCACTTT
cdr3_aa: CASSDWTGGNSPLHF

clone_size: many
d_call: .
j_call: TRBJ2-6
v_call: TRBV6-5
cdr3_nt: TGTGCCAGCAGTCCCGGGTCCCCTGGGGCCAACGTCCTGACTTTC
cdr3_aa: CASSPGSPGANVLTF

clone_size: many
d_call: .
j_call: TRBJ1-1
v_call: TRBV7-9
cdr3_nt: TGTGCCAGCACAGGGGAGAACACTGAAGCTTTCTTT
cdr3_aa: CASTGENTEAFF

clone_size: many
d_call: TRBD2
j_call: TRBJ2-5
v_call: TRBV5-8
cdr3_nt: TGTGCCAGCAGCTTGGCCTCCAGGCTAGCGGTCCCCGGTCGGGAGACCCAGTACTTC
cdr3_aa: CASSLASRLAVPGRETQYF

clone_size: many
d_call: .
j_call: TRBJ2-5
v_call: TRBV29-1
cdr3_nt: TGCAGCGTCTCAGTCTCTGGGGGGCAAGAGACCCAGTACTTC
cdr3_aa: CSVSVSGGQETQYF

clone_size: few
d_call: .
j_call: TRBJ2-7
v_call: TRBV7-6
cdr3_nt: TGTGCCAGCAGCCCCAGTTTGAGGGCCTCCTCCTACGAGCAGTACTTC
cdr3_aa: CASSPSLRASSYEQYF

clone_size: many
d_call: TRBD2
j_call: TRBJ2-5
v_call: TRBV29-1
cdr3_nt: TGCAGCGTCTACCGAGCGGGAGGGCCTCCAGAGACCCAGTACTTC
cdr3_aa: CSVYRAGGPPETQYF

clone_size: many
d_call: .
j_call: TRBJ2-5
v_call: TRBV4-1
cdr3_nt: TGCGCCAGCAGGGCAGAAACTCAAGAGACCCAGTACTTC
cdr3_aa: CASRAETQETQYF

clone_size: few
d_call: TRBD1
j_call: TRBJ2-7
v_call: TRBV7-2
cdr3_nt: TGTGCCAGCAGCCAAGAGGGGGCTGTCTTCTACGAGCAGTACTTC
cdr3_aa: CASSQEGAVFYEQYF

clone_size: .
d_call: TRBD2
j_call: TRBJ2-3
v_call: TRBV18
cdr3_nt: TGTGCCAGCTCACCTCGCTATGGGACTAGCGGGAGTCCGGATACGCAGTATTTT
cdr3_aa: CASSPRYGTSGSPDTQYF

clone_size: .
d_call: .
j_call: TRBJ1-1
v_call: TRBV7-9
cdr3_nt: TGTGCCAGCAGCCGCCCCACGAACACTGAAGCTTTCTTT
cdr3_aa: CASSRPTNTEAFF

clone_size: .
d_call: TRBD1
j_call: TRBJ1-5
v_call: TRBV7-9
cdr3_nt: TGTGCCAGCAGCTTAGCGCAGGGGGGGAGCAATCAGCCCCAGCATTTT
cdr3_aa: CASSLAQGGSNQPQHF

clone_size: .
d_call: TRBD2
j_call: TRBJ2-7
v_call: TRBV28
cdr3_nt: TGTGCCAGCAGTTTCCCTAGCGGGAGGTCAATCTCCTACGAGCAGTACTTC
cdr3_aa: CASSFPSGRSISYEQYF

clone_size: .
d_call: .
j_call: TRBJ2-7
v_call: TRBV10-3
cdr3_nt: TGTGCCATCAGTGACGAGAGGACCTCCTACGAGCAGTACTTC
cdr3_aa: CAISDERTSYEQYF

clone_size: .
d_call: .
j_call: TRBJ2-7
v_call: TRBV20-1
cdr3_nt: TGCAGTGCTAGAGCACAGGAACCCTCCTACGAGCAGTACTTC
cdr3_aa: CSARAQEPSYEQYF

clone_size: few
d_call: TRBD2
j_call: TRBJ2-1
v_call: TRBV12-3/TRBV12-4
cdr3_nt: TGTGCCAGCAGCCTTACGGGACTAGAGCTCAATGAGCAGTTCTTC
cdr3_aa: CASSLTGLELNEQFF

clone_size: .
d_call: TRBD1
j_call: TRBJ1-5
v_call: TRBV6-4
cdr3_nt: TGTGCCAGCAAAACAGGGGAGAAGTTTAATATCTATCAGCCCCAGCATTTT
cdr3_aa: CASKTGEKFNIYQPQHF